What follows are 32 T cell receptor beta chains derived from one specimen sequenced in a study of early T cells in non-severe SARS-CoV-2 infection. TCRdb used MiXCR to reprocess the 5' RACE reads, holding one entry per CDR3 protein. The data contain about 28,000 distinct CDR3 sequences, 3.5% to 5.5% of them singletons. Specimen: whole blood, collected at baseline. The origin of the receptors is an adult who was a healthcare worker with PCR-confirmed SARS-CoV-2 infection or an uninfected control (not recorded which).

This clonotype was detected many times. The chain is built from TRBV12-3 or TRBV12-4 and TRBJ2-7; the match to TRBD1 covers 11 bases. Trimming removed 3 bases from V and 4 bases from J; junction bases left unmatched: 5. The CDR3 has 15 amino acids. CDR3 sequence (DNA): TGTGCCAGCAGTTTTCCGGGACAGGGGGTATACGAGCAGTACTTC. This codes for CASSFPGQGVYEQYF.

This clonotype was recorded at least ten times. This chain uses TRBV12-3 or TRBV12-4 with TRBJ2-7; TRBD2 agrees at 12 bases. J was trimmed by 7 bases and V by 5 bases; bases with no gene match: 9. There are 15 residues in the CDR3. In nucleotides, the CDR3 is TGTGCCAGCAGTCTCCCGACTAGCGGGAGAGAGGAGCAGTACTTC. Translation: CASSLPTSGREEQYF.

The chain recombines TRBV4-2 with TRBJ2-1; D might be TRBD1 or TRBD2, each matching 5 bases. This CDR3 spans 17 amino acids. Germline V CDR1 and CDR2: LGHNA, YNFKEQ. Between the trimmed V and J ends, which lost 3 bases and 9 bases, there was a span of 24 bases. The CDR3 nucleotides are TGTGCCAGCAGCCAGTTTCCGGGACCCCTCCCGTGGAGTGAGCAGTTCTTC. It yields the protein CASSQFPGPLPWSEQFF.

This clonotype was counted at least ten times. The chain is built from TRBV5-6 and TRBJ2-3; D is tentatively TRBD1 or TRBD2 (5 bases each). V lost 4 bases and J lost 1, with 13 bases in between. The CDR3 runs 15 residues. Germline V gene sequence: CDR1 SGHDT, CDR2 YYEEEE. The DNA for the CDR3 is TGTGCCAGCAGCCGGGACCGGTCGGGCACAGATACGCAGTATTTT. Its protein product is CASSRDRSGTDTQYF.

The DNA of the CDR3 is TGTGCCACCAGCAGATCGGTGGGACTTTCCAACACCATATATTTT. It yields the protein CATSRSVGLSNTIYF. V gene TRBV15 combines with J gene TRBJ1-3; tentative D call: TRBD1 (5 bases). CDR1 and CDR2 (germline): LNHNV, YYDKDF (reference sequence). The CDR3 spans 15 residues. The V end was cut by 2 bases, the J end by 7 bases, with 15 bases between.

This clonotype was seen at least ten times. CDR3 coding DNA: TGTGCCAGCAGCCCCAGAGGGAACCTAGAGACCCAGTACTTC. Residues: CASSPRGNLETQYF. The chain links TRBV9 to TRBJ2-5, with D perhaps matching TRBD2 (5 bases). The V end lost 4 bases, the J end lost 4 bases, and 14 bases lay between the germline ends. This CDR3 spans 14 amino acids. Germline CDR1 reads SGDLS; CDR2 reads YYNGEE.

This clonotype was recorded many times. The chain recombines TRBV6-4 with TRBJ2-1; weak D call: TRBD1 (5 bases). The CDR3 consists of 16 residues. Germline values: CDR1 MRHNA, CDR2 SNTAGT. V lost 0 bases, J lost 6 bases, and 15 bases lay in between. The CDR3 region has the DNA TGTGCCAGCAGTGACTCGGCACGCGCTAGGGGCAATGAGCAGTTCTTC. This gives the protein CASSDSARARGNEQFF.

This clonotype was seen at least ten times. The chain combines TRBV7-9 with TRBJ2-7; D gene ambiguous. CDR3 size: 12 residues. The V gene's germline CDR1 is SEHNR and CDR2 FQNEAQ (reference sequence). CDR3 protein: CVSRGVGYEQYF. In DNA form, the CDR3 reads TGTGTCTCGCGTGGGGTGGGGTACGAGCAGTACTTC.

In this sample, this clonotype turned up many times. V and J are TRBV19 and TRBJ2-7; a weak D match, TRBD1 (6 bases). Trimming took 6 bases from V and 1 from J, leaving 16 bases between them. The CDR3 loop spans 15 amino acids. CDR1 LNHDA and CDR2 SQIVND come from the germline V gene (reference sequence). CDR3 residues: CASRLQTGFSYEQYF. The CDR3 region has the DNA TGTGCCAGTAGACTCCAGACAGGTTTTTCCTACGAGCAGTACTTC. Supplemented by reference TRBV19 and TRBJ2-7, the full variable domain reads DGGITQSPKYLFRKEGQNVTLSCEQNLNHDAMYWYRQDPGQGLRLIYYSQIVNDFQKGDIAEGYSVSREKKESFPLTVTSAQKNPTAFYLCASRLQTGFSYEQYFGPGTRLTVT.

This clonotype was seen at least ten times. The chain couples TRBV2 to TRBJ2-1, with 10 positions matching TRBD2. V lost 8 bases to trimming and J lost 7 bases; unmatched junction nucleotides: 8. The germline gives CDR1 SNHLY, CDR2 FYNNEI. This CDR3 spans 14 amino acids. CDR3: CASAGASGSNEQFF. Here the CDR3 DNA reads TGTGCCAGCGCCGGGGCTAGCGGGAGTAATGAGCAGTTCTTC.

This clonotype was counted at least ten times. The genes are TRBV10-2 and TRBJ2-1; D gene ambiguous. The CDR3 is 11 amino acids. Germline V CDR1 and CDR2: WSHSY, SAAADI. Trimming stripped 2 bases from V and 6 bases from J, with 2 bases between. CDR3 nucleotide sequence: TGCGCCAGCAGTGAGGGCAATGAGCAGTTCTTC. Its translation is CASSEGNEQFF.

This clonotype was detected many times. This sequence joins TRBV9 and TRBJ2-7; 10 bases map to TRBD2. V gave up 0 bases and J gave up 4 bases; unmatched junction bases: 1. The CDR3 sequence is 14 residues long. CDR1 is SGDLS, CDR2 YYNGEE, per germline. The CDR3 nucleotides are TGTGCCAGCAGCGTAGCACTAGCGGGGTACGAGCAGTACTTC. This sequence encodes CASSVALAGYEQYF.

This clonotype was recorded at least ten times. This chain connects TRBV20-1 to TRBJ2-1; TRBD2 matches at 9 bases. J gave up 5 bases and V 5 bases, and 13 bases lay outside the gene matches. Germline V gene data show CDR1 as DFQATT and CDR2 as SNEGSKA (reference sequence). CDR3 length equals 16 residues. CDR3 loop: CSALPWASGENNEQFF. The CDR3 DNA reads TGCAGTGCTCTGCCTTGGGCTAGCGGGGAGAACAATGAGCAGTTCTTC.

The table lists this clonotype with many counts. The chain recombines TRBV7-2 with TRBJ2-7; no firm D call. V was pared by 0 bases and J by 5 bases, with 11 bases between. The CDR3 spans 14 residues. Germline-derived CDR1 and CDR2 are SGHTA and FQGNSA. CDR3 bases: TGTGCCAGCAGCTTAGCCGAGACATTCCACGAGCAGTACTTC. Translated: CASSLAETFHEQYF.

This clonotype was seen at least ten times. The chain uses TRBV5-6 and TRBJ2-3; the D gene is possibly TRBD1 (5 bases). In germline, CDR1 is SGHDT, CDR2 YYEEEE. Trimming stripped 2 bases from V and 8 bases from J, with 12 bases between. The CDR3 is made up of 13 amino acids. CDR3 loop: CASSLKGPITQYF. As DNA, the CDR3 is TGTGCCAGCAGCTTAAAGGGGCCAATTACGCAGTATTTT.

Judged by abundance, this clonotype is medium-sized. The junction shows a germline mismatch at one end, possibly a read error. The rearrangement uses TRBV7-8 and TRBJ2-7; a possible D gene is TRBD2 (6 bases). CDR1 and CDR2 from the germline V gene are SGHVS and FQNEAQ. The CDR3 sequence is 14 residues long. In DNA, the CDR3 is TGTGCCAGCAGCTTAGGGGGAGGTGGCCAGGGTGAGGACTTC. Protein: CASSLGGGGQGEDF.

In its sample, this clonotype was seen many times. The CDR3 spells CASSFQGWNEQFF. The CDR3 DNA reads TGTGCCAGCAGTTTCCAGGGCTGGAATGAGCAGTTCTTC. The V and J genes are TRBV28 and TRBJ2-1; maybe TRBD1 (5 bases). The V gene lost 3 bases and the J gene lost 7 bases, with 10 bases spanning the gap. Germline CDR1 reads MDHEN; CDR2 reads SYDVKM. The CDR3 covers 13 residues.

This clonotype was found many times. This chain links TRBV10-2 with TRBJ1-1; D is ambiguous. Germline-derived CDR1 and CDR2 are WSHSY and SAAADI. CDR3 size: 13 residues. V was clipped by 8 bases and J by 1 base, with 11 bases between them. The chain's CDR3 is CASGPTKNTEAFF. Written as DNA, the CDR3 is TGCGCCAGCGGTCCCACCAAGAACACTGAAGCTTTCTTT.

This clonotype was found many times. J is TRBJ2-5 and V is TRBV2; 12 bases are shared with TRBD2. Trimming cost V 6 bases and J 4 bases; bases outside gene matches: 3. The CDR3 spans 14 residues. Per germline, CDR1 SNHLY and CDR2 FYNNEI. The CDR3: CASRGLAGRETQYF. The CDR3 DNA reads as TGTGCCAGCAGAGGACTAGCGGGGAGAGAGACCCAGTACTTC.

This clonotype was counted many times. The chain links TRBV20-1 to TRBJ1-5; D unresolved. The germline gives CDR1 DFQATT, CDR2 SNEGSKA (reference sequence). V was clipped by 3 bases and J by 2 bases, with 14 bases between them. This CDR3 contains 15 residues. The CDR3 nucleotides are TGCAGTGCTAGGGGCCCGGTCCGGGGCAATCAGCCCCAGCATTTT. This codes for CSARGPVRGNQPQHF.

This clonotype came up many times. The chain is built from TRBV27 and TRBJ1-5, with D unresolved. Between the trimmed V and J ends, which lost 10 bases and 0 bases, there was a span of 13 bases. This CDR3 contains 14 residues. Per germline, CDR1 MNHEY and CDR2 SMNVEV (reference sequence). CDR3: CATSPLDSNQPQHF. Written as DNA, the CDR3 is TGTGCCACCTCACCTCTGGATAGCAATCAGCCCCAGCATTTT.

There are many counts of this clonotype. The chain combines TRBV5-4 with TRBJ2-5, with 9 positions matching TRBD2. In germline, CDR1 is SGHNT, CDR2 YYREEE (reference sequence). This CDR3 has 14 amino acids. V shed 1 base, J shed 5 bases, and the junction held 3 bases outside the gene matches. CDR3 DNA sequence: TGTGCCAGCAGCTTGCTAGCGGGATATGAGACCCAGTACTTC. It specifies CASSLLAGYETQYF.

This clonotype was found a few times. The rearrangement joins TRBV5-1 to TRBJ2-2; D gene unclear. Germline V gene lookup returns CDR1 SGHRS and CDR2 YFSETQ. CDR3 length: 15 amino acids. Trimming stripped 2 bases from V and 0 bases from J, with 8 bases between. CDR3 protein: CASSFPGANTGELFF. The CDR3 coding sequence is TGCGCCAGCAGCTTCCCCGGTGCGAACACCGGGGAGCTGTTTTTT.

This clonotype has ten or more counts. V usage is TRBV20-1 and J usage is TRBJ2-1; a weak D match, TRBD2 (7 bases). V lost 5 bases and J lost 9, with 20 bases in between. CDR1 is DFQATT and CDR2 is SNEGSKA in the germline V gene (reference sequence). The CDR3 loop spans 14 amino acids. The CDR3 nucleotides read TGCAGTGCTCGAAGGGGGAGGGCCATTAGTGAGCAGTTCTTC. Protein sequence: CSARRGRAISEQFF.

This clonotype is termed medium-sized. The V and J genes are TRBV5-1 and TRBJ1-2, with 7 bases identical to TRBD1. The CDR3 spans 16 residues. V was clipped by 0 bases and J by 6 bases; unmatched bases: 11. CDR1 SGHRS and CDR2 YFSETQ come from the germline V gene. The DNA of the CDR3 is TGCGCCAGCAGCTTGGCACCTGTGACAGGGAGAAATGGCTACACCTTC. Its translation: CASSLAPVTGRNGYTF.

This clonotype was seen at least ten times. The genes are TRBV3-1 and TRBJ1-5; D call uncertain. The CDR3 consists of 16 residues. V was pared by 1 base and J by 1 base, with 11 bases between. Per the germline V gene, CDR1 is LGHDT and CDR2 is YNNKEL (reference sequence). The CDR3 spells CASSQVEQRSNQPQHF. CDR3 DNA: TGTGCCAGCAGCCAAGTTGAACAGCGGAGCAATCAGCCCCAGCATTTT.

V usage is TRBV12-3 or TRBV12-4 and J usage is TRBJ2-3, with D possibly TRBD2 on 6 matching bases. This CDR3 contains 15 residues. The V and J ends lost 5 bases and 4 bases respectively, with 16 bases between them. For the CDR3, the DNA is TGTGCCAGCAGTCCGAGCGGGTATGGGGCAGATACGCAGTATTTT. Its translation: CASSPSGYGADTQYF.

This clonotype ranks as medium-sized. The V and J genes are TRBV12-3 or TRBV12-4 and TRBJ1-2; D uncertain. The CDR3 sequence is 16 residues long. The ends were cut back, 5 bases at V and 1 base at J, with 17 bases in the middle. CDR3 bases: TGTGCCAGCAGTCCCCACCTCTCGGGTTTTAACTATGGCTACACCTTC. Its protein product is CASSPHLSGFNYGYTF.

Ten or more counts support this clonotype. The genes are TRBV20-1 and TRBJ2-3; 10 nucleotides match TRBD2. Germline trimming cut 4 bases from V and 5 bases from J; bases unmatched to any gene: 3. Germline values: CDR1 DFQATT, CDR2 SNEGSKA (reference sequence). The CDR3 spans 13 residues. CDR3 nucleotides: TGCAGTGCTAAAGCGGGAGGGATAGATACGCAGTATTTT. Its protein product is CSAKAGGIDTQYF.

This clonotype was observed many times. The chain couples TRBV4-1 to TRBJ2-3, with D perhaps assigned TRBD1 or TRBD2 (5 bases each). Germline loops: CDR1 MGHRA, CDR2 YSYEKL. CDR3 length equals 16 residues. Trimming stripped 4 bases from V and 2 bases from J, with 16 bases between. The CDR3 spells CASSPRGGAATDTQYF. The CDR3 nucleotides are TGCGCCAGCAGCCCCCGTGGGGGAGCGGCCACAGATACGCAGTATTTT.

At least ten counts were recorded for this clonotype. V and J are TRBV19 and TRBJ1-2; TRBD1 aligns across 9 bases. CDR1 is LNHDA and CDR2 is SQIVND in the germline V gene (reference sequence). With V trimmed by 5 bases and J by 4 bases, 11 bases remained unmatched. The CDR3 sequence is 16 residues long. As DNA, the CDR3 is TGTGCCAGTAGTCCCCGGACAGGGGAGCCCTCCTATGGCTACACCTTC. Translation gives CASSPRTGEPSYGYTF.

In this sample, this clonotype turned up many times. The V gene is TRBV29-1, the J gene TRBJ2-5, with D hard to call. V dropped 1 base and J dropped 2 bases, with 11 bases sitting between them. Germline V gene data show CDR1 as SQVTM and CDR2 as ANQGSEA. The CDR3 extends over 14 amino acids. Here the CDR3 reads CSVEVRHLQETQYF. The CDR3 region has the DNA TGCAGCGTTGAAGTTAGGCACCTACAAGAGACCCAGTACTTC.